The clone carrying this TCR beta chain was seen ten or more times. The antigen remains undetermined. CDR3 length: 16 residues. Germline values: CDR1 MGHRA, CDR2 YSYEKL. V was shortened by 4 bases and J by 4 bases, with 18 bases between the two germline ends. This entry is derived from a study of blood T cells in healthy people across ages. General observations from the study: Observed TCR beta diversity per million T cells went down as age went up. This fall followed a roughly linear course with age. Long-lived donors had more naive CD4+ cells and higher diversity than aged donors. TCR beta diversity correlated strongly with naive T cell percentage.

Then a second PCR, running roughly 7 to 11 cycles, was carried out with a sample-barcoded 5' primer and a J-beta primer mix. Carrying 12 random nucleotides, a template-switch adaptor labeled each individual cDNA molecule. TCRdb re-derived calls from the 5' RACE reads in MiXCR, one entry per CDR3 protein. The data hold 1.5 million to 2 million distinct CDR3 sequences, with around 36% observed a single time. The material sequenced was blood. This rearrangement joins TRBV4-1 to TRBJ2-3; the D is unclear. This clonotype was obtained from a woman aged 25 to 39 in good health. The CDR3 protein is CASSPSGSRVADTQYF. The DNA of the CDR3 is TGCGCCAGCAGCCCCTCCGGGTCTCGGGTCGCAGATACGCAGTATTTT.